Included here is one T cell receptor (beta chain) sequence, with context. This sample is part of a study of OX40 agonist ivuxolimab in advanced cancers. TCRdb's copy holds only in-frame clones and misses some; the assay was immunoSEQ multiplex PCR. Of 90,000 to 100,000 clones in the sample, about four fifths were seen once. This CDR3 spans 18 amino acids. Germline lookup yields CDR1 LNHNV and CDR2 YYDKDF (reference sequence). Trimming took 3 bases from V and 3 from J, leaving 20 bases between them. The chain couples TRBV15 to TRBJ1-4; D gene unclear. Specimen: CD4+ or CD8+ T cells sorted from blood, collected in a trial of the OX40 agonist ivuxolimab. This sequence originates from an adult with an advanced solid tumor such as melanoma, head and neck, liver or kidney cancer. Here the CDR3 DNA reads TGTGCCACCAGCAGGGACGTAGTTATGGGGTCGCCTAATGAAAAACTGTTTTTT. As protein: CATSRDVVMGSPNEKLFF.